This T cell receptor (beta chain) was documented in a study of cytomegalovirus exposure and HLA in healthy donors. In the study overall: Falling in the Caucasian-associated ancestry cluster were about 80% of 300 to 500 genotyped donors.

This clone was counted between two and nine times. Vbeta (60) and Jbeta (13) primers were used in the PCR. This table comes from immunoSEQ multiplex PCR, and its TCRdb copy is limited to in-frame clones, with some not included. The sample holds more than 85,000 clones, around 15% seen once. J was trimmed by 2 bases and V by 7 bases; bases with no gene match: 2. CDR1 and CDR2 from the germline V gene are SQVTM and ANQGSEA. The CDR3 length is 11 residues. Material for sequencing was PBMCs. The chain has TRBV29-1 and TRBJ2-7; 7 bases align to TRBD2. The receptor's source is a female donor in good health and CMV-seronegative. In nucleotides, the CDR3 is TGCAGCGCCGGACTAGCCTACGAGCAGTACTTC. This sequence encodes CSAGLAYEQYF.